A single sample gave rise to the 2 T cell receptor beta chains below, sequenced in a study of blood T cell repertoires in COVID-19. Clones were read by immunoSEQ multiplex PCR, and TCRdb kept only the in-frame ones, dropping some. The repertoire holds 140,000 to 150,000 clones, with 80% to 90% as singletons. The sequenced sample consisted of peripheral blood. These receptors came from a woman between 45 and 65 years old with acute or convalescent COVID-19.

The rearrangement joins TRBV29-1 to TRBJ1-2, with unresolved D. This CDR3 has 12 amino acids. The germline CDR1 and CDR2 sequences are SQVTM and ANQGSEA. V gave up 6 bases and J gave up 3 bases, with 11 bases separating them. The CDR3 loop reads CSVADKYYGYTF. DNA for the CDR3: TGCAGCGTAGCCGACAAATACTATGGCTACACCTTC.

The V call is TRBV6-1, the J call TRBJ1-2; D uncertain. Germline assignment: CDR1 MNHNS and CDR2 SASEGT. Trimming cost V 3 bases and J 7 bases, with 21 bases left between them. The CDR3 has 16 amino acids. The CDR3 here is CASSDQVVSSVRGYTF. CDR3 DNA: TGTGCCAGCAGTGACCAGGTTGTAAGTTCGGTACGTGGCTACACCTTC.